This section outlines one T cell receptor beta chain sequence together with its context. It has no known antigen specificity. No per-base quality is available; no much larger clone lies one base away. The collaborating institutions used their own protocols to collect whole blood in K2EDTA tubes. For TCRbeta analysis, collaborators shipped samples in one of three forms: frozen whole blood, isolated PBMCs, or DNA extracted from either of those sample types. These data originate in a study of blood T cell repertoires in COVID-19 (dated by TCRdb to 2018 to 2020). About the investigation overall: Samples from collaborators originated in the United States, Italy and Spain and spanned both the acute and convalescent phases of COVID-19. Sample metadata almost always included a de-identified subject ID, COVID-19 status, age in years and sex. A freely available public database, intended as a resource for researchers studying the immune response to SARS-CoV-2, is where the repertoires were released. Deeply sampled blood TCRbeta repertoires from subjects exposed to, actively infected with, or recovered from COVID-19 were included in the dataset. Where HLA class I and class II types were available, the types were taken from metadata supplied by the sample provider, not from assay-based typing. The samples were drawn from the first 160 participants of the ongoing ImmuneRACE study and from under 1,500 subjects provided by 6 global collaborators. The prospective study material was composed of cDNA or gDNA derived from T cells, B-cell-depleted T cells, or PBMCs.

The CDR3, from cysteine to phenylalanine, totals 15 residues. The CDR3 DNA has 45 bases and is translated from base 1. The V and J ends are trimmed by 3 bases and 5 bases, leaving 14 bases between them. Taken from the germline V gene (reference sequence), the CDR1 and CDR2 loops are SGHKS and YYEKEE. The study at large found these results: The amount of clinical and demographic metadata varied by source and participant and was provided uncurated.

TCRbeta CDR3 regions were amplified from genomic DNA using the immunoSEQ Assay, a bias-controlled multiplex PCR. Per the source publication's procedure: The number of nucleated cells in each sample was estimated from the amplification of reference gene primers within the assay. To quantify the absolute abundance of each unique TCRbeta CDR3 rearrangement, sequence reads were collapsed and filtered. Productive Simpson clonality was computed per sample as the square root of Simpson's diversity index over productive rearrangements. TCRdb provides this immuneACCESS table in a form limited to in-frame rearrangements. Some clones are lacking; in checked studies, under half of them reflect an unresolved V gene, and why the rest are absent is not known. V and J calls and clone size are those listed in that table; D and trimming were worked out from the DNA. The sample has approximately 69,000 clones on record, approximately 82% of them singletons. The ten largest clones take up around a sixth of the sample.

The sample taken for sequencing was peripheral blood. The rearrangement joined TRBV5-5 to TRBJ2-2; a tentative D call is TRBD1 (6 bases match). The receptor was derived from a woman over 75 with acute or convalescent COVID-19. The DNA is TGTGCCAGCAGCTGGGGACGAGGGGGTACCGGGGAGCTGTTTTTT. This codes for CASSWGRGGTGELFF.